The subject of this entry is one TCR beta chain. Antigen: not known. This record belongs to a study of OX40 agonist ivuxolimab in advanced cancers. Across the study: Under the entry rules, prior anti-PD-1, anti-PD-L1 or anti-CTLA-4 therapy was allowed, and 40% had some.

The protocol was immunoSEQ multiplex PCR, while the TCRdb copy is restricted to in-frame clones and leaves out a portion. The sample records roughly 87,000 clones, roughly 91% being singletons. Autoimmune disease history or systemic immunosuppression excluded patients. J lost 5 bases, V lost 6 bases, and 12 bases had no gene match. This CDR3 spans 16 amino acids. Per germline, CDR1 MDHEN and CDR2 SYDVKM. Study-wide points: In CD8+ T cells, expanded clones were on average more numerous than in CD4+.

The TCR was taken from an adult with an advanced solid tumor such as melanoma, head and neck, liver or kidney cancer. The J gene is TRBJ2-3, the V gene TRBV28, with 9 bases fitting TRBD1. Source: CD4+ or CD8+ T cells sorted from blood, taken in a trial of the OX40 agonist ivuxolimab. DNA for the CDR3: TGTGCCAGCAGCTCCCTTAACAGGGGGCGTGTAGATACGCAGTATTTT. Translated, it gives CASSSLNRGRVDTQYF.